This T cell receptor beta chain comes out of a study of blood T cell repertoires in COVID-19. Study summary: From the United States, Italy and Spain came samples of acute and convalescent COVID-19. Sources were T cells, B-cell-depleted T cells, or PBMCs; the material itself was cDNA or gDNA.

Looked up from germline, CDR1 is MNHEY and CDR2 is SVGAGI. The CDR3 consists of 14 residues. J was trimmed by 0 bases and V by 6 bases; bases with no gene match: 3. The authors' processing: Nucleated cell counts were estimated from reference gene primer amplification. Using immunoSEQ multiplex PCR, the repertoire was profiled, and TCRdb retains in-frame clones only, with some absent. V, J and clone size derive from that table, while D and trimming were established from the DNA sequence. In the table there are approximately 330,000 clones, around 89% of which are singletons. The sequenced sample consisted of peripheral blood. This chain links TRBV6-5 with TRBJ2-3, with 7 bases identical to TRBD1. The receptor's source is a woman aged 50 to 60 with active or convalescent COVID-19. CDR3 in amino acids: CASRDRLSTDTQYF. DNA of the CDR3: TGTGCCAGCAGGGACAGGCTAAGCACAGATACGCAGTATTTT.